Each of the 9 T cell receptor beta chains below was sequenced from the same sample in a study of blood T cell repertoires in COVID-19. The method was immunoSEQ multiplex PCR; TCRdb's version includes in-frame clones alone and lacks a portion of them. The sample consists of about 130,000 clones, 85% of them appearing once. Sequences were obtained from peripheral blood. Source of these receptors: a man older than 75 with active or convalescent COVID-19.

The chain uses TRBV21-1 and TRBJ1-1; TRBD1, the D gene given by the table, was not confirmed from the DNA. TRBV21-1 is a documented pseudogene. This CDR3 region has 12 residues. CDR3 sequence reads: CARQGMNTEAFF. CDR3 sequence (DNA): TGTGCCAGACAGGGGATGAACACTGAAGCTTTCTTT.

The V gene is TRBV29-1, the J gene TRBJ1-2; 8 nucleotides line up with TRBD1. CDR3 length equals 13 residues. Trimming took 7 bases from V and 3 from J; bases not matched to a gene: 7. The germline CDR1 and CDR2 sequences are SQVTM and ANQGSEA. The CDR3 bases are TGCAGCGGATCAGGGGGCTCGGACTATGGCTACACCTTC. Translating it yields CSGSGGSDYGYTF.

This sequence joins TRBV6-4 and TRBJ2-5, with D possibly matching TRBD1 (6 bases). V lost 4 bases and J 3 bases, leaving 12 bases between the germline ends. Germline V lookup: CDR1 MRHNA, CDR2 SNTAGT. This CDR3 has 14 residues. DNA for the CDR3: TGTGCCAGCAGTGCTCGGGCAGGGGAAGAGACCCAGTACTTC. Its protein is CASSARAGEETQYF.

The chain carries TRBV18 and TRBJ2-7; 14 nucleotides agree with TRBD2. The CDR3 contains 16 residues. J lost 6 bases, V lost 1 base, and 5 bases had no gene match. Germline CDR1 reads KGHSH; CDR2 reads LQKENI. This chain's CDR3 is CASSPRGLAGESEQYF. CDR3 sequence (DNA): TGTGCCAGCTCACCACGGGGACTAGCGGGAGAGAGCGAGCAGTACTTC.

This clone was seen only once. CDR3 coding DNA: TGTGCCAGTAAAGTGGGGCAGGGTCGTTCCGGGGAGCTGTTTTTT. Amino acid sequence: CASKVGQGRSGELFF. V gene TRBV19 combines with J gene TRBJ2-2, with D possibly matching TRBD1 (5 bases). The germline V gene encodes CDR1 LNHDA and CDR2 SQIVND (reference sequence). Trimming stripped 7 bases from V and 6 bases from J, with 18 bases between. The CDR3 runs 15 residues.

V is TRBV3-1 (or the pseudogene TRBV3-2) and J is TRBJ1-1, with 7 bases that match TRBD1. Germline CDR1 LGHDT, CDR2 YNNKEL (reference sequence). The CDR3 is made up of 16 amino acids. Trimming cost V 2 bases and J 1 base; bases outside gene matches: 7. CDR3 protein: CASSQFRQGENTEAFF. CDR3 in DNA: TGTGCCAGCAGCCAATTCAGACAGGGAGAGAACACTGAAGCTTTCTTT.

V gene TRBV21-1 combines with J gene TRBJ1-2; TRBD1, the D gene given by the table, was not confirmed from the DNA. TRBV21-1 is labeled a pseudogene. The CDR3 totals 16 residues. The CDR3 sequence: CASSKTKGQGPYGYTF. The CDR3 DNA sequence: TGTGCCAGCAGCAAAACCAAGGGACAGGGTCCTTATGGCTACACCTTC.

The J gene is TRBJ1-5, the V gene TRBV4-2, with D possibly being TRBD1 (5 bases). This CDR3 is built from 15 residues. Trimming removed 1 base at V and 6 bases at J, with 13 bases between. Germline CDR1 reads LGHNA; CDR2 reads YNFKEQ. The CDR3 region has the DNA TGTGCCAGCAGCCAAGCCGACAGTAAGGGTCAGCCCCAGCATTTT. Protein sequence: CASSQADSKGQPQHF.

V and J are TRBV3-1 (or the pseudogene TRBV3-2) and TRBJ1-2, with D hard to call. The germline V and J ends were trimmed by 4 bases and 8 bases, with 14 bases remaining between them. The CDR3 totals 13 residues. The germline V gene encodes CDR1 LGHDT and CDR2 YNNKEL (reference sequence). The CDR3 DNA follows: TGTGCCAGCAGCCCTGATTCGAGGCGGGGCTACACCTTC. Translation gives CASSPDSRRGYTF.